These 20 T cell receptor beta chains were sequenced from one sample in a study of CD8+CD57+ T cells in acquired aplastic anemia. TCR beta VDJ and CDR3 profiling used genomic DNA as template. One entry per CDR3 protein results from TCRdb running MiXCR on the reads. Here the sample spans a few hundred thousand distinct CDR3 sequences, 55% to 70% being singletons. Sequencing was performed on sorted CD4+, CD8+, or CD8+CD57+ T cells (not recorded which) from PBMCs. Every receptor here comes from a human donor in good health, serving as a control.

This clonotype was found many times. The CDR3: CASSFRAADNEQFF. In nucleotides, the CDR3 is TGTGCCAGCAGTTTTAGGGCAGCCGACAATGAGCAGTTCTTC. The V call is TRBV12-3 or TRBV12-4, the J call TRBJ2-1; no firm D call. V lost 3 bases to trimming and J lost 5 bases, with 11 bases between them. This CDR3 contains 14 residues.

This clonotype came up a few times. Being one base from a much bigger clone, this may be a read error. The chain is built from TRBV7-2 and TRBJ2-7; the match to TRBD2 covers 12 bases. The V gene end was trimmed by 5 bases and the J gene end by 7 bases; junction bases not matched to a gene: 12. Germline CDR1 and CDR2: SGHTA and FQGNSA. The CDR3 sequence is 16 residues long. The CDR3 is CASSTASGGVYNEQYF. In nucleotides, the CDR3 is TGTGCCAGCAGCACCGCTAGCGGGGGGGTTTACAATGAGCAGTACTTC.

The table lists this clonotype with many counts. The gene calls are TRBV12-3 or TRBV12-4 and TRBJ2-1, with a weak D call TRBD1 (6 bases). Between the trimmed V and J ends, which lost 5 bases and 8 bases, there was a span of 19 bases. This CDR3 spans 15 amino acids. As DNA, the CDR3 is TGTGCCAGCAGTCAGGCGGACAGTGGTTTGGATGAGCAGTTCTTC. Its protein is CASSQADSGLDEQFF.

The genes are TRBV5-1 and TRBJ1-6; TRBD1 matches 8 bases. J lost 13 bases, V lost 2 bases, and 5 bases had no gene match. The CDR3 consists of 13 residues. Germline V gives CDR1 SGHRS, CDR2 YFSETQ. CDR3 nucleotide sequence: TGCGCCAGCAGCTTAGACAGGGGTAGCCCCCTCCACTTT. This codes for CASSLDRGSPLHF. Complete variable domain (other parts from reference TRBV5-1 and TRBJ1-6): KAGVTQTPRYLIKTRGQQVTLSCSPISGHRSVSWYQQTPGQGLQFLFEYFSETQRNKGNFPGRFSGRQFSNSRSEMNVSTLELGDSALYLCASSLDRGSPLHFGNGTRLTVT.

A remark on this clonotype: An end of the junction does not agree with germline; a read error may underlie this. This chain links TRBV7-8 with TRBJ2-3; D is ambiguous. This CDR3 is 15 amino acids long. CDR1 is SGHVS, CDR2 FQNEAQ, per germline. The CDR3 DNA sequence: TGTGCCTGCAGCTTAGTGGTTACAAGCAAAGTTACTCAGTATTTT. Amino acid sequence: CACSLVVTSKVTQYF.

The rearrangement links TRBV20-1 to TRBJ2-7, with D perhaps TRBD1 (5 bases). The V and J ends lost 6 bases and 8 bases respectively, with 20 bases between them. This CDR3 is built from 13 residues. The germline CDR1 and CDR2 sequences are DFQATT and SNEGSKA (reference sequence). The CDR3 reads CSASPTVPDQQYF. The CDR3 DNA follows: TGCAGTGCAAGCCCGACAGTGCCAGACCAGCAGTACTTC.

Details on this clonotype: In this CDR3 the conserved last residue, phenylalanine or tryptophan, is missing, so a read error is likely. It is unclear where the CDR3 begins or ends on the DNA, so no DNA is shown, and the CDR3 is as TCRdb lists it. The rearrangement links TRBV7-2 to TRBJ1-6; the D segment call TRBD1 is taken from the table without a DNA check. The CDR3 contains 13 residues when both ends are counted. From germline, CDR1 is SGHTA and CDR2 FQGNSA. CDR3: CASSFTGGGQRPS.

V and J are TRBV7-2 and TRBJ1-2; TRBD1 is a possible D gene (5 bases). Trimming left V 1 base short and J 3 bases short, with 12 bases between. Germline V gives CDR1 SGHTA, CDR2 FQGNSA. The CDR3 consists of 15 residues. The CDR3 is CASSLGSRAHYGYTF. In DNA, the CDR3 is TGTGCCAGCAGCTTAGGGTCCAGGGCACACTATGGCTACACCTTC.

This clonotype has a handful of counts. V is TRBV29-1 and J is TRBJ2-5; 8 nucleotides match TRBD1. CDR3 length equals 14 residues. V was clipped by 4 bases and J by 4 bases; unmatched bases: 8. Germline CDR1 SQVTM, CDR2 ANQGSEA. CDR3 in amino acids: CSVAWDRPRETQYF. Written as DNA, the CDR3 is TGCAGCGTTGCCTGGGACAGGCCGAGAGAGACCCAGTACTTC. Full variable domain (rest looked up from reference TRBV29-1 and TRBJ2-5): SAVISQKPSRDICQRGTSLTIQCQVDSQVTMMFWYRQQPGQSLTLIATANQGSEATYESGFVIDKFPISRPNLTFSTLTVSNMSPEDSSIYLCSVAWDRPRETQYFGPGTRLLVL.

This chain uses TRBV2 with TRBJ2-5; D might be TRBD1 or TRBD2, each matching 5 bases. The CDR3 length is 13 residues. The V and J ends lost 6 bases and 9 bases respectively, with 17 bases between them. From germline, CDR1 is SNHLY and CDR2 FYNNEI. This CDR3 is CASSSGPRRAQYF. The CDR3 DNA sequence: TGTGCCAGCAGCTCGGGACCCAGAAGGGCCCAGTACTTC.

A note on this clonotype: This sequence may be a read error, since a much larger clone differs from it by one base. CDR3 in DNA: TGTGCCAGCAGATTGATCGGGACTAACTACGAGCAGTACTTC. It codes for CASRLIGTNYEQYF. The chain couples TRBV6-1 to TRBJ2-7; 7 bases map to TRBD2. V shed 6 bases and J 3 bases; nucleotides not matched to a gene: 8. This CDR3 comprises 14 residues. Per germline, CDR1 MNHNS and CDR2 SASEGT.

This chain links TRBV19 with TRBJ1-1; tentative D call: TRBD1 (6 bases). CDR1 is LNHDA and CDR2 is SQIVND in the germline V gene (reference sequence). The CDR3 extends over 17 amino acids. V shed 3 bases and J shed 1 base, with 18 bases lying between them. CDR3 sequence: CASSMTGGNKPNTEAFF. CDR3 bases: TGTGCCAGTAGTATGACAGGTGGGAATAAGCCGAACACTGAAGCTTTCTTT.

Of note for this clonotype: The junction shows a germline mismatch at one end, possibly a read error. The rearrangement uses TRBV5-1 and TRBJ1-5, with no clear D. Germline CDR1 SGHRS, CDR2 YFSETQ. The CDR3 length is 15 residues. For the CDR3, the DNA is TGTGCCAGCAGCGTCAGCAGCCCTACGAGTCAGCCCCAGCATTTT. It codes for CASSVSSPTSQPQHF.

This clonotype came up many times. The chain joins TRBV12-3 or TRBV12-4 to TRBJ2-7; D gene ambiguous. This CDR3 is 12 amino acids long. V lost 10 bases and J lost 0, with 10 bases in between. CDR3 in amino acids: CATGLSSYEQYF. The DNA of the CDR3 is TGTGCCACCGGCCTCAGCTCCTACGAGCAGTACTTC.

The sample holds one count of this clonotype. Since the CDR3 does not end with the conserved phenylalanine or tryptophan, this likely comes from a read error. It is unclear where the CDR3 begins or ends on the DNA, so no DNA is shown, and the CDR3 is as TCRdb lists it. J is TRBJ2-5 and V is TRBV14; TRBD1 was called by the table and not checked on the DNA. The CDR3 is 13 amino acids in total, end residues counted. Germline loops: CDR1 SGHDN, CDR2 FVKESK. The CDR3 region is CASSQGGGGNQPL.

As DNA, the CDR3 is TGCAGTGCTTCCGATGCCTACGAGCAGTACGTC. Protein sequence: CSASDAYEQYV. V gene TRBV20-1 combines with J gene TRBJ2-7; D ambiguous. The V end was cut by 5 bases, the J end by 2 bases, with 7 bases between. The CDR3 extends over 11 amino acids. Germline CDR1 and CDR2: DFQATT and SNEGSKA (reference sequence).

The genes are TRBV5-5 and TRBJ2-6; D is possibly TRBD1 or TRBD2 (5 bases each). CDR3 length equals 14 residues. Germline lookup yields CDR1 SGHKS and CDR2 YYEKEE (reference sequence). Trimming pared 6 bases from V and 5 bases from J, leaving 12 bases between. The CDR3 DNA reads TGTGCCAGCAAGCAGGGACGGAGGGCCAACGTCCTGACTTTC. The encoded protein is CASKQGRRANVLTF.

As concerns this clonotype: One end of the junction does not line up with germline, which may come from a read error. V is TRBV9 and J is TRBJ1-4; D gene unclear. The CDR3 spans 15 residues. CDR1 and CDR2 from the germline V gene are SGDLS and YYNGEE. The CDR3 region has the DNA TGCGCCAGCAGCTACACCCCGGTGGCGAATGAAAAACTGTTTTTT. The encoded protein is CASSYTPVANEKLFF.

There are many counts of this clonotype. This chain joins TRBV25-1 and TRBJ1-2; tentatively, D is TRBD1 (5 bases). CDR1 MGHDK and CDR2 SYGVNS come from the germline V gene. The CDR3 spans 14 residues. V dropped 2 bases and J dropped 6 bases, with 13 bases sitting between them. In nucleotides, the CDR3 is TGTGCCAGCAGTGAAGGCCTGGTAGGGGATGGCTACACCTTC. Translated, it gives CASSEGLVGDGYTF.

Concerning this clonotype: Germline and junction disagree at one end, which may indicate a read error. This rearrangement joins TRBV10-1 to TRBJ2-1; D is ambiguous. The CDR3 runs to 13 residues. The germline CDR1 and CDR2 sequences are WNHNN and SYGVQD (reference sequence). As DNA, the CDR3 is TGTGCCAGCAGTCCGTCCTCCCACGACCCTCAGTTCTTC. Protein: CASSPSSHDPQFF.